The source of this T cell receptor beta chain is a study of vaccination effects on CD4 cells after COVID-19. At the level of the study: Samples collected post-vaccine were obtained a median of 72 days after the second dose.

The V end was cut by 5 bases, the J end by 3 bases, with 7 bases between. The CDR3 loop spans 13 amino acids. Germline V gene data show CDR1 as SNHLY and CDR2 as FYNNEI. Using immunoSEQ multiplex PCR, the repertoire was profiled, and TCRdb retains in-frame clones only, with some absent. The sample records approximately 61,000 clones, 55% to 85% being singletons. This clone was counted a few times. Its target is not known. Expansion with viral peptide pools was applied to antigen-specific CD4+ T cells by the ViraFEST assay prior to sequencing. After more than 8 days in culture, the CD4+ T cells were isolated. It was two doses of either the BNT162b2 or mRNA-1273 vaccine that participants received. The authors replaced half the medium with IL-2 medium on days 3 and 7.

Here the sequenced sample was CD4+ T cells from PBMCs cultured with HCoV-229E spike peptides, taken after COVID-19 vaccination. The source is a human donor who received a COVID-19 vaccine. The chain joins TRBV2 to TRBJ1-4; D is ambiguous. CDR3 in amino acids: CASSRPPNEKLFF. For the CDR3, the DNA is TGTGCCAGCAGTCGACCTCCTAATGAAAAACTGTTTTTT. The complete variable domain, with remaining parts taken from reference TRBV2 and TRBJ1-4, reads EPEVTQTPSHQVTQMGQEVILRCVPISNHLYFYWYRQILGQKVEFLVSFYNNEISEKSEIFDDQFSVERPDGSNFTLKIRSTKLEDSAMYFCASSRPPNEKLFFGSGTQLSVL.